Each of the 19 T cell receptor beta chains below was sequenced from the same sample in a study of T cell responses to AZD1222 COVID-19 vaccine. The method was immunoSEQ multiplex PCR; TCRdb's version includes in-frame clones alone and lacks a portion of them. The sample has more than 75,000 clones, roughly 87% seen once. The sequences come from peripheral blood, collected on day 0 of AZD1222 vaccination. These receptors all stem from an adult in good health.

This chain uses TRBV3-1 (or the pseudogene TRBV3-2) with TRBJ1-3, with D uncertain. From germline, CDR1 is LGHDT and CDR2 YNNKEL (reference sequence). V dropped 2 bases and J dropped 0 bases, with 11 bases sitting between them. The CDR3 is made up of 16 amino acids. DNA for the CDR3: TGTGCCAGCAGCCAAAACCCCACCATCTCTGGAAACACCATATATTTT. As protein: CASSQNPTISGNTIYF.

The chain couples TRBV9 to TRBJ2-3; D gene unclear. This CDR3 is built from 12 residues. Trimming cost V 0 bases and J 2 bases, with 1 base left between them. Germline lookup yields CDR1 SGDLS and CDR2 YYNGEE. CDR3 loop: CASSVVTDTQYF. The CDR3 DNA follows: TGTGCCAGCAGCGTAGTCACAGATACGCAGTATTTT.

This chain connects TRBV7-2 to TRBJ2-5, with a possible D match to TRBD1 (6 bases). Germline CDR1 is SGHTA and CDR2 is FQGNSA. V lost 2 bases and J lost 3, with 10 bases in between. The CDR3 contains 14 residues. CDR3 coding DNA: TGTGCCAGCAGCTTAATGGCAGGGGAAGAGACCCAGTACTTC. Its translation: CASSLMAGEETQYF.

The gene calls are TRBV13 and TRBJ1-5, with 7 positions matching TRBD1. Trimming removed 4 bases from V and 12 bases from J; junction bases left unmatched: 6. The CDR3 covers 12 residues. In germline, CDR1 is PRHDT, CDR2 FYEKMQ (reference sequence). The CDR3 here is CASSSTGERQHF. Written as DNA, the CDR3 is TGTGCCAGCAGCTCCACAGGGGAACGCCAGCATTTT.

The rearrangement links TRBV18 to TRBJ2-5; D might be TRBD1 or TRBD2, each matching 6 bases. The CDR3 has 17 residues. Trimming pared 3 bases from V and 7 bases from J, leaving 24 bases between. Germline CDR1 KGHSH, CDR2 LQKENI. CDR3 residues: CASSPKGGVWLQGTQYF. CDR3 nucleotides: TGTGCCAGCTCACCCAAAGGAGGGGTCTGGCTACAGGGGACCCAGTACTTC. Full variable domain (rest looked up from reference TRBV18 and TRBJ2-5): NAGVMQNPRHLVRRRGQEARLRCSPMKGHSHVYWYRQLPEEGLKFMVYLQKENIIDESGMPKERFSAEFPKEGPSILRIQQVVRGDSAAYFCASSPKGGVWLQGTQYFGPGTRLLVL.

The V call is TRBV6-1, the J call TRBJ2-4; D is uncertain. The CDR3 runs to 12 residues. CDR1 is MNHNS and CDR2 is SASEGT in the germline V gene. Trimming cost V 2 bases and J 8 bases, with 7 bases left between them. This CDR3 is CASSEQTYIQYF. CDR3 DNA sequence: TGTGCCAGCAGTGAACAGACGTACATTCAGTACTTC.

J is TRBJ1-1 and V is TRBV11-3; TRBD1 might be the D (6 bases). This CDR3 contains 13 residues. Germline CDR1 is SGHNT and CDR2 is YENEEA. The V end was cut by 5 bases, the J end by 8 bases, with 15 bases between. The CDR3, as DNA: TGTGCCAGCAGCCCTCGGACAGATAGAGAAGCTTTCTTT. As protein: CASSPRTDREAFF. Variable domain in full (rest from reference TRBV11-3 and TRBJ1-1): EAGVVQSPRYKIIEKKQPVAFWCNPISGHNTLYWYLQNLGQGPELLIRYENEEAVDDSQLPKDRFSAERLKGVDSTLKIQPAELGDSAVYLCASSPRTDREAFFGQGTRLTVV.

CDR3 amino acids: CASSVGQGLGYTF. CDR3 DNA sequence: TGCGCCAGCAGTGTGGGACAGGGACTTGGCTACACCTTC. V and J are TRBV10-2 and TRBJ1-2; TRBD1 matches 9 bases. From germline, CDR1 is WSHSY and CDR2 SAAADI. CDR3 size: 13 residues. V was pared by 4 bases and J by 7 bases, with 4 bases of the junction left unmatched.

The CDR3 DNA is TGTGCCAGCAGCCCCCGGGCGGTCGGGGAGACCCAGTACTTC. It yields the protein CASSPRAVGETQYF. V and J are TRBV7-9 and TRBJ2-5; D gene ambiguous. Trimming removed 5 bases from V and 5 bases from J, with 15 bases in between. Germline V gene data show CDR1 as SEHNR and CDR2 as FQNEAQ (reference sequence). The CDR3 contains 14 residues.

J is TRBJ2-7 and V is TRBV30, with 9 nucleotides matching TRBD2. Germline V gene lookup returns CDR1 GTSNPN and CDR2 SVGIG (reference sequence). This CDR3 is built from 17 residues. With V trimmed by 0 bases and J by 6 bases, 15 bases remained unmatched. The CDR3 loop is CAWSVALGAGGASEQYF. In nucleotides, the CDR3 is TGTGCCTGGAGTGTGGCGTTGGGTGCGGGGGGGGCGAGCGAGCAGTACTTC.

CDR3 region: CASSDPTVRGLRTDTQYF. In nucleotides, the CDR3 is TGTGCCAGCAGTGACCCGACAGTAAGGGGGCTGAGGACAGATACGCAGTATTTT. The chain joins TRBV6-1 to TRBJ2-3; 7 nucleotides agree with TRBD1. The CDR3 contains 18 residues. In germline, CDR1 is MNHNS, CDR2 SASEGT. V lost 3 bases, J lost 3 bases, and 15 bases stayed unmatched.

The chain recombines TRBV29-1 with TRBJ1-6; TRBD1 agrees at 7 bases. The CDR3 is 13 amino acids. V lost 4 bases and J lost 7; bases outside the gene matches: 4. CDR1 is SQVTM, CDR2 ANQGSEA, per germline. This CDR3 is CSVGDRENSPLHF. The CDR3 region has the DNA TGCAGCGTTGGTGACAGGGAAAATTCACCCCTCCACTTT.

The DNA for the CDR3 is TGTGCCAGCAGCTTAGGGACAGGGGGCGGCACTGAAGCTTTCTTT. It codes for CASSLGTGGGTEAFF. The chain has TRBV7-9 and TRBJ1-1; 11 bases line up with TRBD1. The CDR3 consists of 15 residues. The V and J ends lost 1 base and 4 bases, in that order; junction bases with no gene match: 2. The germline gives CDR1 SEHNR, CDR2 FQNEAQ (reference sequence).

The V call is TRBV30, the J call TRBJ1-6; the D is unclear. Trimming took 0 bases from V and 4 from J, leaving 16 bases between them. This CDR3 spans 17 amino acids. The germline V gene encodes CDR1 GTSNPN and CDR2 SVGIG (reference sequence). The CDR3 DNA follows: TGTGCCTGGAGTGTACATTTGGGAGATTTTTATAATTCACCCCTCCACTTT. It encodes CAWSVHLGDFYNSPLHF.

The chain joins TRBV12-3 or TRBV12-4 to TRBJ1-1; D gene unclear. This CDR3 region has 13 residues. Trimming took 7 bases from V and 5 from J, leaving 14 bases between them. CDR3 bases: TGTGCCAGCACCCTGAGTGGTTTTACTGAAGCTTTCTTT. This sequence encodes CASTLSGFTEAFF.

J is TRBJ1-6 and V is TRBV6-5, with unresolved D. CDR3 size: 16 residues. Germline assignment: CDR1 MNHEY and CDR2 SVGAGI. Trimming took 2 bases from V and 6 from J, leaving 14 bases between them. The CDR3 DNA reads TGTGCCAGCAGTTACCTTGACATTTCGGGTAATTCACCCCTCCACTTT. Translated, it gives CASSYLDISGNSPLHF.

The CDR3 reads CASTRPGMDSPLHF. The CDR3 nucleotides read TGTGCCAGCACCCGCCCAGGGATGGACTCACCCCTCCACTTT. J is TRBJ1-6 and V is TRBV6-6; a possible D gene is TRBD1 (5 bases). Germline lookup yields CDR1 MNHNY and CDR2 SVGAGI (reference sequence). The V gene lost 7 bases and the J gene lost 10 bases, with 17 bases spanning the gap. The CDR3 runs 14 residues.

This sequence joins TRBV4-1 and TRBJ2-5; the D gene is possibly TRBD1 (5 bases). The germline gives CDR1 MGHRA, CDR2 YSYEKL. This CDR3 is built from 15 residues. V gave up 2 bases and J gave up 0 bases, with 10 bases separating them. The CDR3 is CASSQRQSYQETQYF. Written as DNA, the CDR3 is TGCGCCAGCAGCCAAAGACAGTCGTACCAAGAGACCCAGTACTTC.

The chain links TRBV2 to TRBJ2-5; TRBD2 is a possible D gene (6 bases). CDR1 is SNHLY and CDR2 is FYNNEI in the germline V gene. The CDR3 is 11 amino acids. With 7 bases removed from V and 4 bases from J, the gap between germline ends came to 7 bases. This CDR3 is CASTGRETQYF. In DNA, the CDR3 is TGTGCCAGCACCGGGAGAGAGACCCAGTACTTC.